Listed below are T cell receptor beta chains from one sample, sequenced in a study of cytomegalovirus exposure and HLA in healthy donors. The protocol was immunoSEQ multiplex PCR, while the TCRdb copy is restricted to in-frame clones and leaves out a portion. The table shows about 180,000 clones, with approximately 80% occurring only once. Specimen: PBMCs. These receptors were taken from a girl between 10 and 17 years old in good health and CMV-seropositive. Each CDR3 is given with its conserved first and last residue.

CDR3aa,j_gene,v_gene
CSVAQRGGYTF,TRBJ1-2,TRBV29-1
CASSSGLVFPYEQYF,TRBJ2-7,TRBV11-2
CASSESVSYGYTF,TRBJ1-2,TRBV10-1
CASSAYAQGAEAFF,TRBJ1-1,TRBV19
CASSVDGASGRYEQYF,TRBJ2-7,TRBV9
CASSLSASTDTQYF,TRBJ2-3,TRBV27
CATRGRGAVNTEAFF,TRBJ1-1,TRBV6-1
CASSATGISAFF,TRBJ1-1,TRBV10-1
CASSLEIAGGPDEQFF,TRBJ2-1,TRBV5-1
CASSFIGTGGNEQFF,TRBJ2-1,TRBV11-1
CASSEAGTSAPYNEQFF,TRBJ2-1,TRBV6-1
CASSHRTGFYGYTF,TRBJ1-2,TRBV27
CASSRQLAGGNNEQFF,TRBJ2-1,TRBV7-9
CASSDRTEHYGYTF,TRBJ1-2,TRBV13
CAISEPTGDHGELFF,TRBJ2-2,TRBV10-3
CASSGNRNTEAFF,TRBJ1-1,TRBV27
CASSLGTSGLYEQYF,TRBJ2-7,TRBV4-1
CANLAEPVTDTQYF,TRBJ2-3,TRBV2
CASRSAGKREWADTQYF,TRBJ2-3,TRBV12-2
CASSTRAGFWVNEQFF,TRBJ2-1,TRBV5-4
CASSTQGTNYGYTF,TRBJ1-2,TRBV11-2
CASRQGELFF,TRBJ2-2,TRBV10-2
CASSQDGLGLDNVLTF,TRBJ2-6,TRBV4-1
CASRTKDRGNTIYF,TRBJ1-3,TRBV2
CAWSHQGIMNTEAFF,TRBJ1-1,TRBV30